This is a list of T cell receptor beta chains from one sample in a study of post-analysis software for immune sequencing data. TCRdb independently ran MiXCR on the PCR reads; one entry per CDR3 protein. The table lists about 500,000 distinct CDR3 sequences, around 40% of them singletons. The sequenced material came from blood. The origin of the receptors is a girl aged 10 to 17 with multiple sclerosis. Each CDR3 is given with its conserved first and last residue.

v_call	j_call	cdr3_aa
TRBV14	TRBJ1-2	CASSQRDGGTAGYTF
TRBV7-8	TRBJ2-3	CASSSRSEDTQYF
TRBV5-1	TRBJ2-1	CASSIMAGSYNEQFF
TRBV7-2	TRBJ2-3	CASSRLAGAGDTQYF
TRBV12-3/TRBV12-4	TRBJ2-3	CASITVNSDTQYF
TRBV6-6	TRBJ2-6	CASSHRNSGANVLTF
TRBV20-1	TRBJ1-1	CSARDGVGTEAFF
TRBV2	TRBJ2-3	CASSERVDPTTDTQYF
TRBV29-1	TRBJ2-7	CSVELSSYEQYF
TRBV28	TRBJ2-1	CASSLGGQGDNEQFF
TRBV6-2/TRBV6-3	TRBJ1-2	CASSPTPTGGGDGYTF
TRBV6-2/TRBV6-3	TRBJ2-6	CASSYSRGFSGANVLTF
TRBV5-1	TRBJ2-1	CASSLGLGSYNEQFF
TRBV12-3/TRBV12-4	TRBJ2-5	CASMPRDSYNEQYF
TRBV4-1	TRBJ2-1	CSSSQGSGFSYNEQFF
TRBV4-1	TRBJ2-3	CASSQDQLAGGSGTDTQYF
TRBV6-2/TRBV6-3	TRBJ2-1	CASSYSGKRSYNEQFF
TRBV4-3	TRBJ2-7	CASSQEADLSYEQYF
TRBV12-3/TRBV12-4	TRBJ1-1	CASSFPENTEAFF
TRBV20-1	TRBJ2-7	CSARNDRESPYEQYF
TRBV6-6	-	CASSYSLLAGVDHEQYF
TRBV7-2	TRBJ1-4	CASSLDSPVYEKLFF
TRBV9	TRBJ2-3	CASSVDMLAGADAQYF
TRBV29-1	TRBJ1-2	CSVDGFNYGYTF
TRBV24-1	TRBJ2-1	CATSESGTGAYNEQFF
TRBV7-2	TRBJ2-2	CASSLLSSGSGELFF
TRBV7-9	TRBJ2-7	CASSQMGGEDGYEQYF
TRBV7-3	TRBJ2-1	CASSLTGTDNNEQFF
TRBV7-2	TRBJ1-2	CASRPTSTANYGYTF
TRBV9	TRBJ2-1	CASSVRSRPNEQFF
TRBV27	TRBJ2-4	CASSPLERVLVREQYF
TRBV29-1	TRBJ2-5	CSALASDQETQYF
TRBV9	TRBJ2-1	CASTSFSDFNNEQFF
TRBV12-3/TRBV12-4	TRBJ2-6	CASSPGQGIGANVLTF
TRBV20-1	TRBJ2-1	CSARTSLDRSEQFF
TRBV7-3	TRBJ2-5	CASSLTTGRGETQYF
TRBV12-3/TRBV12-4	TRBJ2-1	CASALLAAYKDEQFF
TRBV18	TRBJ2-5	CASSQGSTGSGTQYF
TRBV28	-	CASSGPGQGNNEQYF
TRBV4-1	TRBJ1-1	CASSQGRETDMNTEAFF
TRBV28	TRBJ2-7	CASSWGSDSTTYEQYF
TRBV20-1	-	CSAESGTGYNYEQYF
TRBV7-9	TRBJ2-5	CASRPGAVQETQYF